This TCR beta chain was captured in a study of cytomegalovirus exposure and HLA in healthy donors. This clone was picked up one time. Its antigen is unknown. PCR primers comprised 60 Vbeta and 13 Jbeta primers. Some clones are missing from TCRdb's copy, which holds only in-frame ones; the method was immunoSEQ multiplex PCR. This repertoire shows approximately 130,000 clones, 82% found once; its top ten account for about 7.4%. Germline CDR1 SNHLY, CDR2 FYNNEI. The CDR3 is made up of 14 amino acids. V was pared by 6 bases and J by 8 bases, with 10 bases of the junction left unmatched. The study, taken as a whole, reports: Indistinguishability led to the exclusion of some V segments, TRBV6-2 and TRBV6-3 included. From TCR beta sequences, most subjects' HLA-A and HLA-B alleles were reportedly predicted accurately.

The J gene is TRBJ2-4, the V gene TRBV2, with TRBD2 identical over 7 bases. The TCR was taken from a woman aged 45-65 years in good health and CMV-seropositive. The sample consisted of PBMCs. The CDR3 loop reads CASSPSGTRDIQYF. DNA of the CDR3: TGTGCCAGCAGCCCCAGCGGGACCAGGGACATTCAGTACTTC.